Here is one TCR beta chain with its context. Its antigen is unidentified. This specimen comes from a study of metastatic and nonmetastatic thyroid tumors. Study summary: Comparison of repertoires was carried out across blood and tumor or nodule tissue from malignant and benign thyroid patients. General study points: In blood and tumor, TCR beta diversity was reportedly significantly higher in malignant thyroid tumors than in benign nodules.

Every patient underwent thyroid surgery untreated. Germline CDR1 and CDR2: MRHNA and SNTAGT. V lost 7 bases and J lost 4; bases outside the gene matches: 4. The CDR3 consists of 12 residues. TCRdb reanalyzed the PCR reads via MiXCR. The sample lists 21,000 or so clones, approximately 23% occurring once. The sample taken for sequencing was tumor tissue. The clonotype was recovered from a female donor with papillary thyroid cancer or a benign thyroid nodule (not recorded which). Some clones in this sample may be carry-over from other donors' samples. The rearrangement joins TRBV6-4 to TRBJ2-7; TRBD1 matches 7 bases. CDR3 in DNA: TGTGCCAGCAATATGACAGGGTACGAGCAGTACTTC. It is translated as CASNMTGYEQYF.